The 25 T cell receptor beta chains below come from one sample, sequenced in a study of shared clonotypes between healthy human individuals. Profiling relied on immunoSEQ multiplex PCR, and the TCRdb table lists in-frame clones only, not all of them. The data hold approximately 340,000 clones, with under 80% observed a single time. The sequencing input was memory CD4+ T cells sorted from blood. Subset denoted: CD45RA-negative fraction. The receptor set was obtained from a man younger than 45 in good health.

The CDR3 nucleotides read TGTGCCAGCAGCCCTAGTCGGGCACAGAACACTGAAGCTTTCTTT. This gives the protein CASSPSRAQNTEAFF. V usage is TRBV7-2 and J usage is TRBJ1-1; D is unclear. Germline assignment: CDR1 SGHTA and CDR2 FQGNSA. V shed 5 bases and J shed 1 base, with 14 bases lying between them. The CDR3 sequence is 15 residues long.

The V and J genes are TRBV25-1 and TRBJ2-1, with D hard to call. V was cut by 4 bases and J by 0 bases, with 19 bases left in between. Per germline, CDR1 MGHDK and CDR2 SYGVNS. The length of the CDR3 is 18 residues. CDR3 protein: CASSAPRLPASSYNEQFF. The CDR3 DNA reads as TGTGCCAGCAGTGCCCCTCGCCTTCCGGCTAGCTCCTACAATGAGCAGTTCTTC. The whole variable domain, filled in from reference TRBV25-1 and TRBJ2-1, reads EADIYQTPRYLVIGTGKKITLECSQTMGHDKMYWYQQDPGMELHLIHYSYGVNSTEKGDLSSESTVSRIRTEHFPLTLESARPSHTSQYLCASSAPRLPASSYNEQFFGPGTRLTVL.

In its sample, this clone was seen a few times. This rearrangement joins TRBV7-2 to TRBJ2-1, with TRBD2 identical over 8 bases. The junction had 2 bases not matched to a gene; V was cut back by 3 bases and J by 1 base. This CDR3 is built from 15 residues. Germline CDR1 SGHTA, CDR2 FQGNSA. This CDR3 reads CASSLGLVSYNEQFF. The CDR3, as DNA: TGTGCCAGCAGCTTGGGACTAGTATCCTACAATGAGCAGTTCTTC. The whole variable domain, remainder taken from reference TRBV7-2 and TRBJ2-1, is GAGVSQSPSNKVTEKGKDVELRCDPISGHTALYWYRQSLGQGLEFLIYFQGNSAPDKSGLPSDRFSAERTGGSVSTLTIQRTQQEDSAVYLCASSLGLVSYNEQFFGPGTRLTVL.

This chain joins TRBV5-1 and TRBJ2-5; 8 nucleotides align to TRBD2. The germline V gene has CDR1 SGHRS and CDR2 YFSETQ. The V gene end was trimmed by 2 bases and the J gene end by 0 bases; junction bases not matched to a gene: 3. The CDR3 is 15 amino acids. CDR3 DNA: TGCGCCAGCAGCTTAGCTAGCGGGTACCAAGAGACCCAGTACTTC. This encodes CASSLASGYQETQYF. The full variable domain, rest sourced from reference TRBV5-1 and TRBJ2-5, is KAGVTQTPRYLIKTRGQQVTLSCSPISGHRSVSWYQQTPGQGLQFLFEYFSETQRNKGNFPGRFSGRQFSNSRSEMNVSTLELGDSALYLCASSLASGYQETQYFGPGTRLLVL.

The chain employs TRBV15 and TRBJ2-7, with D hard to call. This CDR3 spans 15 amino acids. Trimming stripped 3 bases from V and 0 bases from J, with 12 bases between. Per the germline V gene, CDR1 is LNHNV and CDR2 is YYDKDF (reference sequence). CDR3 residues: CATSSPGRNSYEQYF. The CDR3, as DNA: TGTGCCACCAGCAGCCCGGGCCGAAACTCCTACGAGCAGTACTTC.

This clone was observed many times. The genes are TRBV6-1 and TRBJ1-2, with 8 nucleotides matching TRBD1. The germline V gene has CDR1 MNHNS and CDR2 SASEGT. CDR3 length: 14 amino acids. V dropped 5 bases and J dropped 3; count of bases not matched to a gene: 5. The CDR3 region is CASSTRTGHYGYTF. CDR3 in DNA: TGTGCCAGCAGTACCCGGACAGGGCACTATGGCTACACCTTC.

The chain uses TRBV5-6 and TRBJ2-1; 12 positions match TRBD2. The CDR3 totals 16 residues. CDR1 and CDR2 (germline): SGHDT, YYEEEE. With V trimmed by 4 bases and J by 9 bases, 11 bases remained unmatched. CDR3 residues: CASSITLAGGRFEQFF. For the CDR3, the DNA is TGTGCCAGCAGCATTACTCTAGCGGGAGGGAGGTTTGAGCAGTTCTTC.

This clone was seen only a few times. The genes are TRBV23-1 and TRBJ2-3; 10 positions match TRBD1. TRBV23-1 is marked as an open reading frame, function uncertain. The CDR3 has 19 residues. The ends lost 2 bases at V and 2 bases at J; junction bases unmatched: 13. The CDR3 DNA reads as TGCGCCAGCAGTCAACCGGGAATCGGGACAGGGGCCCCCACAGATACGCAGTATTTT. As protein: CASSQPGIGTGAPTDTQYF.

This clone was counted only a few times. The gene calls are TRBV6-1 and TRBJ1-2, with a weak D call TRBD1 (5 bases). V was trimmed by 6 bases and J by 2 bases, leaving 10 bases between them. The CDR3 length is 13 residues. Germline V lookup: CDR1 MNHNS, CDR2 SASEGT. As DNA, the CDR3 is TGTGCCAGCAGCTTAGACAGCAACTATGGCTACACCTTC. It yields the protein CASSLDSNYGYTF.

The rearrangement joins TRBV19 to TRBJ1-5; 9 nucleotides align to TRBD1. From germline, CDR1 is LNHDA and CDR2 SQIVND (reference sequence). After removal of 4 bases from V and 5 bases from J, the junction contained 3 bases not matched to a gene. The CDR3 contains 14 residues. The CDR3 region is CASSKDRGYQPQHF. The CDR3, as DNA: TGTGCCAGTAGTAAGGACAGGGGTTATCAGCCCCAGCATTTT.

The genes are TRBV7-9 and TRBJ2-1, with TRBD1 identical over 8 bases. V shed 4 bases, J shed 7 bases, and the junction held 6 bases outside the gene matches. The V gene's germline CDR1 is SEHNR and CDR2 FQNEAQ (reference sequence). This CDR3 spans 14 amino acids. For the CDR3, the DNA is TGTGCCAGCAGCTCGGACAGGGCCGGTAATGAGCAGTTCTTC. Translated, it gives CASSSDRAGNEQFF.

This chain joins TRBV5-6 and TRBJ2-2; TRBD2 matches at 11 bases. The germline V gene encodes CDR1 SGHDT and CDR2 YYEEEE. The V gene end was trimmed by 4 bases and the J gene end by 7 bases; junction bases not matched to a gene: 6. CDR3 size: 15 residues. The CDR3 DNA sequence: TGTGCCAGCAGCATAGGACTAGCGGGTGGCGGGGAGCTGTTTTTT. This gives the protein CASSIGLAGGGELFF.

The CDR3 here is CASSEVPGAGNTIYF. CDR3 coding DNA: TGTGCCAGCAGTGAAGTCCCAGGGGCTGGAAACACCATATATTTT. The V and J genes are TRBV2 and TRBJ1-3; TRBD1 is a possible D gene (6 bases). With 1 base removed from V and 2 bases from J, the gap between germline ends came to 9 bases. Germline CDR1 and CDR2: SNHLY and FYNNEI. The CDR3 runs 15 residues.

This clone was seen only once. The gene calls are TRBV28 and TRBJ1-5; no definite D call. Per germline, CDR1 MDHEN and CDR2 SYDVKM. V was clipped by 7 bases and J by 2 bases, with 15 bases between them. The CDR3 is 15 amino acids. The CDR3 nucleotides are TGTGCCAGCACCACCGTGTTGGCAGGCAATCAGCCCCAGCATTTT. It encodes CASTTVLAGNQPQHF.

The CDR3 spells CASSKGQGKLLNTEAFF. The CDR3 DNA is TGTGCCAGTAGTAAAGGACAGGGGAAGTTATTGAACACTGAAGCTTTCTTT. This chain joins TRBV19 and TRBJ1-1; TRBD1 agrees at 9 bases. Trimming cost V 4 bases and J 0 bases; bases outside gene matches: 9. Germline V gene sequence: CDR1 LNHDA, CDR2 SQIVND (reference sequence). CDR3 length equals 17 residues. Using reference TRBV19 and TRBJ1-1 for the parts outside the CDR3, the full variable domain is DGGITQSPKYLFRKEGQNVTLSCEQNLNHDAMYWYRQDPGQGLRLIYYSQIVNDFQKGDIAEGYSVSREKKESFPLTVTSAQKNPTAFYLCASSKGQGKLLNTEAFFGQGTRLTVV.

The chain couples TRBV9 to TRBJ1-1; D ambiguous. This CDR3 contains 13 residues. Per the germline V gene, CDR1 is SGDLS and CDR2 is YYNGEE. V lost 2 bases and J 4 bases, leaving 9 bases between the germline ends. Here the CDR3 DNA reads TGTGCCAGCAGCGTTTTTATGGGCACTGAAGCTTTCTTT. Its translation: CASSVFMGTEAFF.

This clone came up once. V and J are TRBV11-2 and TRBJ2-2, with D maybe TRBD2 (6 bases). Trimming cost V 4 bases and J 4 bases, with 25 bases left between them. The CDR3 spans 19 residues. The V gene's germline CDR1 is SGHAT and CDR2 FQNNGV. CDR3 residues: CASSSHYSRERTSTGELFF. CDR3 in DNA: TGTGCCAGCAGCTCCCATTATTCTCGGGAGAGGACCTCCACCGGGGAGCTGTTTTTT.

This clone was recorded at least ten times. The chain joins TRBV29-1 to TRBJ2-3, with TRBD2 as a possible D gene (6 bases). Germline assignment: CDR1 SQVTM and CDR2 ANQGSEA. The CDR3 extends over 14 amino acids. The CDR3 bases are TGCAGGGCTGGTTCCGGGACTCCCGATGGTACGCAGTATTTT. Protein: CRAGSGTPDGTQYF.

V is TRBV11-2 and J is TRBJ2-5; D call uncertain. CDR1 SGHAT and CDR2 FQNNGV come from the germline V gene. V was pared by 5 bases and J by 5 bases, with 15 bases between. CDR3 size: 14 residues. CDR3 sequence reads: CASSPVGEEETQYF. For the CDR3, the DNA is TGTGCCAGCAGCCCCGTTGGGGAAGAGGAGACCCAGTACTTC.

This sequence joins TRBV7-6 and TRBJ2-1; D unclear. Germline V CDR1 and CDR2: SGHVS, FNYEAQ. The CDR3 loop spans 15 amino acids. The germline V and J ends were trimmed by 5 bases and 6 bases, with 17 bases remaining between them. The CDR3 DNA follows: TGTGCCAGCAGCCCCCGCAGTACCGGGCCCAATGAGCAGTTCTTC. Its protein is CASSPRSTGPNEQFF.

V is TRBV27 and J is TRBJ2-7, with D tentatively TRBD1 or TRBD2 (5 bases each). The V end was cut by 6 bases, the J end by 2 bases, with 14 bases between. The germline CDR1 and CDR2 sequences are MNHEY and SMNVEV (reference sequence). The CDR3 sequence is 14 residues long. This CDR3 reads CASRDHGTAYEQYF. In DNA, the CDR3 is TGTGCCAGCAGGGATCACGGGACCGCCTACGAGCAGTACTTC.

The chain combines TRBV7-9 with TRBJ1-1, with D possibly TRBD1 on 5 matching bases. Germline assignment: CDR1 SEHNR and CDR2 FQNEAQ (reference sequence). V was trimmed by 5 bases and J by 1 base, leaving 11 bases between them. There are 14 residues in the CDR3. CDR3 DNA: TGTGCCAGCAGCGCGCGACAGCGGAACACTGAAGCTTTCTTT. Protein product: CASSARQRNTEAFF. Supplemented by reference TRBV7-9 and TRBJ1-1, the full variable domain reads DTGVSQNPRHKITKRGQNVTFRCDPISEHNRLYWYRQTLGQGPEFLTYFQNEAQLEKSRLLSDRFSAERPKGSFSTLEIQRTEQGDSAMYLCASSARQRNTEAFFGQGTRLTVV.

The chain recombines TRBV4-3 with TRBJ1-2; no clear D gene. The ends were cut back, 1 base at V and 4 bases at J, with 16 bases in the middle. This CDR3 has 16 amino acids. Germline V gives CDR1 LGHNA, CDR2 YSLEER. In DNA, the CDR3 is TGCGCCAGCAGCCAAGGAGGCACAGCTAGAACCTATGGCTACACCTTC. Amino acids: CASSQGGTARTYGYTF.

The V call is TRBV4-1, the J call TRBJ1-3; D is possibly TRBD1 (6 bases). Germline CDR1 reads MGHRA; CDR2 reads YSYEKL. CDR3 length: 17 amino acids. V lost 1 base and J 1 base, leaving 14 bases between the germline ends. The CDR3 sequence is CASSQGGQGLSGNTIYF. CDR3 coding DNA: TGCGCCAGCAGCCAAGGGGGGCAGGGGCTTTCTGGAAACACCATATATTTT.

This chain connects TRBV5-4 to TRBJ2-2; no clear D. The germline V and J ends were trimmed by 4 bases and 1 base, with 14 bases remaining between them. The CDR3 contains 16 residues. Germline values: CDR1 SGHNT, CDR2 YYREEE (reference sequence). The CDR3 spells CASSPTVKGNTGELFF. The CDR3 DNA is TGTGCCAGCAGCCCGACTGTTAAAGGGAACACCGGGGAGCTGTTTTTT.